Below, one TCR beta chain is given with its context. The data derive from a study of blood T cell repertoires in COVID-19. Study background: In each case, the material was cDNA or gDNA derived from T cells, B-cell-depleted T cells, or PBMCs.

Symptom resolution, clearance, or two negative PCRs marked donors in Cohort 3 as recovered. Original data processing: It was from reference gene primer amplification that nucleated cell counts were estimated. The table came from immunoSEQ multiplex PCR; TCRdb's copy has only in-frame clones and leaves some out. Clone size and V and J calls were adopted from that table, with D and trimming inferred from the DNA. This table has about 390,000 clones, approximately 90% appearing once. The CDR3 has 16 amino acids. The germline gives CDR1 SGHTA, CDR2 FQGNSA. Trimming cost V 1 base and J 0 bases, with 10 bases left between them.

The clonotype comes from a woman aged 45-60 years who had recovered from COVID-19. This chain links TRBV7-2 with TRBJ2-1; D is possibly TRBD1 (6 bases). The sample consisted of PBMCs or T cells enriched from blood (not recorded which). CDR3 nucleotides: TGTGCCAGCAGCTTAGATGCAGGGGTCTCCTACAATGAGCAGTTCTTC. As protein: CASSLDAGVSYNEQFF. Full variable domain (missing parts from reference TRBV7-2 and TRBJ2-1): GAGVSQSPSNKVTEKGKDVELRCDPISGHTALYWYRQSLGQGLEFLIYFQGNSAPDKSGLPSDRFSAERTGGSVSTLTIQRTQQEDSAVYLCASSLDAGVSYNEQFFGPGTRLTVL.